The rows below give T cell receptor beta chains drawn from one sample of a study of early T cells in non-severe SARS-CoV-2 infection. TCRdb analysed the 5' RACE reads with MiXCR anew, one entry per CDR3 protein. The data contain tens of thousands of distinct CDR3 sequences, about an eighth of them singletons. The sample comprised whole blood. The receptors derive from an adult who was a healthcare worker with PCR-confirmed SARS-CoV-2 infection or an uninfected control (not recorded which). CDR3s include the opening cysteine and the closing phenylalanine or tryptophan. The order of the fields is J gene, clone size, D gene, CDR3 length, V gene, CDR3 DNA, CDR3 protein. D genes are given only for firm matches. Expanded clones are given a class, and other clones once, few, many or no size at all.

TRBJ2-7,many,TRBD1,14,TRBV19,TGTGCCAGTAGCCAGGGGGACAGGACCTACGAGCAGTACTTC,CASSQGDRTYEQYF
TRBJ1-5,NA,NA,12,TRBV6-5,TGTGCCAGCGGTCAGTGGAATCAGCCCCAGCATTTT,CASGQWNQPQHF
TRBJ2-3,many,NA,14,TRBV29-1,TGCAGCCTGGTCCCCGGTAGCGGCACAGATACGCAGTATTTT,CSLVPGSGTDTQYF
TRBJ2-1,many,NA,11,TRBV3-1,TGTGCCAGCAGCCAGGCCGATGAGCAGTTCTTC,CASSQADEQFF
TRBJ2-7,NA,NA,13,TRBV29-1,TGCAGCGTTGCGATACAACCGGGATACGAGCAGTACTTC,CSVAIQPGYEQYF
TRBJ1-1,many,NA,14,TRBV5-1,TGCGCCAGCAGCTTGGAGGAGGCAGTCTATGAAGCTTTCTTT,CASSLEEAVYEAFF
TRBJ2-1,NA,NA,16,TRBV6-2/TRBV6-3,TGTGCCAGCAGCCCTACCCCCAGGGTTTACAACAATGAGCAGTTCTTC,CASSPTPRVYNNEQFF
TRBJ2-7,many,TRBD2,17,TRBV7-9,TGTGCCAGCAGCCTCCCCACCGGGAGGACGGTGGGATACGAGCAGTACTTC,CASSLPTGRTVGYEQYF
TRBJ1-1,few,NA,13,TRBV20-1,TGCAGTGGTCAGGGGCCCCGGGACACTGAAGCTTTCTTT,CSGQGPRDTEAFF
TRBJ1-1,many,NA,13,TRBV12-5,TGTGCTAGTCGCCCACGGTGGAACACTGAAGCTTTCTTT,CASRPRWNTEAFF
TRBJ2-1,many,TRBD2,14,TRBV20-1,TGCAGTGCAGCCGGGACTAGCTCCTACAATGAGCAGTTCTTC,CSAAGTSSYNEQFF
TRBJ2-3,few,TRBD2,14,TRBV12-3/TRBV12-4,TGTGCCAGCCGACTAGCGGCTTACACAGATACGCAGTATTTT,CASRLAAYTDTQYF
TRBJ2-1,NA,TRBD2,16,TRBV12-3/TRBV12-4,TGTGCCAGCAGTGGACTAGCGGGTCGGATTACGGATGAGCAGTTCTTC,CASSGLAGRITDEQFF
TRBJ2-7,many,TRBD1,13,TRBV5-1,TGCGCCAGCAGTACTTGGACAGGGAACGAGCAGTACTTC,CASSTWTGNEQYF
TRBJ2-7,many,NA,13,TRBV12-3/TRBV12-4,TGTGCCAGCAGTTTAGCGCTGCCCTACGAGCAGTACTTC,CASSLALPYEQYF
TRBJ1-4,many,NA,18,TRBV4-1,TGCGCCAGCAGCCAAGAACCCAGAGGAGGCAGCGACAATGAAAAACTGTTTTTT,CASSQEPRGGSDNEKLFF
TRBJ2-3,many,TRBD2,15,TRBV7-2,TGTGCCAGCAGCTTAGATTTCGCGGGAGCGGATACGCAGTATTTT,CASSLDFAGADTQYF
TRBJ2-1,few,NA,14,TRBV5-6,TGTGCCAGCAGCTTATTCCGGGGGTACAATGAGCAGTTCTTC,CASSLFRGYNEQFF
TRBJ2-2,many,TRBD2,17,TRBV2,TGTGCCAGCAAATGGCCGGGACTAGCGGCGAACACCGGGGAGCTGTTTTTT,CASKWPGLAANTGELFF
TRBJ2-2,many,NA,12,TRBV7-9,TGTGCCAGCCTTCAGGGCACCGGGGAGCTGTTTTTT,CASLQGTGELFF
TRBJ2-1,few,TRBD2,12,TRBV29-1,TGCAGCGACCGGACTAGCGGAGGTGAGCAGTTCTTC,CSDRTSGGEQFF
TRBJ1-2,many,NA,14,TRBV7-9,TGTGCCAGCAGCGAGACAGGAGCTAACTATGGCTACACCTTC,CASSETGANYGYTF
TRBJ2-7,many,NA,15,TRBV11-2,TGTGCCAGCAGCTTGAGAAGCCAGAGCTCCTACGAGCAGTACTTC,CASSLRSQSSYEQYF